These T cell receptor beta chains were read from a single sample in a study of T cell repertoires in cytomegalovirus infection. These receptors have no known antigen. TCRdb ran MiXCR on the reads and lists one entry per CDR3 protein. The sample shows 900,000 to 950,000 distinct CDR3 sequences, about a third of them seen only once. Here the sequenced sample was cultured CD8+ T cells from PBMCs, taken from culture after CMV antigen stimulation. These receptors came from a human donor in good health (CMV status not recorded). Some clones in this sample may be carry-over from other donors' samples. The CDR3 runs from the conserved cysteine through the conserved F or W. The D gene is left open where the match is weak. Rows give clone size only sometimes, using once, few, many, or a class for an expanded clone.

TRBJ1-5 | NA | few | TRBV28 | 13 | TGTGCCAGTCATCTTGAAAGCAATCAGCCCCAGCATTTT | CASHLESNQPQHF
TRBJ2-2 | NA | NA | TRBV6-6 | 14 | TGTGCCAGCAGTTACTCAACAGATCCCGGGGAGCTGTTTTTT | CASSYSTDPGELFF
TRBJ1-5 | NA | few | TRBV7-9 | 14 | TGTGCCAGCAGCCAAGTCGGGGGGAACCAGCCCCAGCATTTT | CASSQVGGNQPQHF
TRBJ1-4 | NA | NA | TRBV2 | 15 | TGTGCCAGCAGAGAATGGACAGCACTTACGGAAAAACTGTTTTTT | CASREWTALTEKLFF
TRBJ2-5 | TRBD1 | NA | TRBV14 | 16 | TGTGCCAGCAGCCCGCGGACAGGGGCGCCCCAAGAGACCCAGTACTTC | CASSPRTGAPQETQYF
TRBJ1-1 | NA | few | TRBV6-2/TRBV6-3 | 12 | TGTGCCAGCAGCAGAGACTACACTGAAGCTTTCTTT | CASSRDYTEAFF
TRBJ2-1 | TRBD2 | NA | TRBV27 | 14 | TGTGCCAGCAGTAGGACTAGGCGGGGCAATGAGCAGTTCTTC | CASSRTRRGNEQFF
TRBJ1-4 | NA | NA | TRBV27 | 15 | TGTGCCAGCAGTCCCTTTCCAGGGAAGACTGAAAAACTGTTTTTT | CASSPFPGKTEKLFF
TRBJ1-2 | NA | NA | TRBV6-5 | 14 | TGTGCCAGCACCAACCCGGGGGCCATAGATGGCTACACCTTC | CASTNPGAIDGYTF
TRBJ1-2 | NA | NA | TRBV24-1 | 12 | TGTGCCACCAGTGACCAGTGGTATGGCTACACCTTC | CATSDQWYGYTF
TRBJ2-5 | NA | NA | TRBV27 | 15 | TGTGCCAGCAGTTTACGGGGGACTTACCAAGAGACCCAGTACTTC | CASSLRGTYQETQYF
TRBJ1-2 | NA | few | TRBV9 | 12 | TGTGCCAGCAGCCCGCAGGGGAATGGCTACACCTTC | CASSPQGNGYTF
TRBJ2-3 | NA | few | TRBV2 | 14 | TGTGCCAGCAGGGATATGGCGGGGACAGATACGCAGTATTTT | CASRDMAGTDTQYF
TRBJ2-3 | NA | few | TRBV12-5 | 18 | TGTGCTAGTGGTTTCTCTTTAGCGGCCCAGACTGACACAGATACGCAGTATTTT | CASGFSLAAQTDTDTQYF
TRBJ2-1 | NA | NA | TRBV28 | 14 | TGTGCCAGCAGTTCCCGCCAGGAGGGACATGAGCAGTTCTTC | CASSSRQEGHEQFF
TRBJ2-1 | NA | NA | TRBV24-1 | 13 | TGTGCCACCAGTGATTTTGCAGTCGGGGAGCAGTTCTTC | CATSDFAVGEQFF
TRBJ1-1 | NA | few | TRBV4-1 | 15 | TGCGCCAGCAGCCAGGCCGCACAGGGCCCAACCGAAGCTTTCTTT | CASSQAAQGPTEAFF
TRBJ1-5 | NA | few | TRBV19 | 14 | TGTGCCAGTACCGCGTCAGGTGTCAATCAGCCCCAGCATTTT | CASTASGVNQPQHF
TRBJ2-5 | NA | few | TRBV15 | 14 | TGTGCCACCAGGACGGGCGGGGCCGGAGAGACCCAGTACTTC | CATRTGGAGETQYF
TRBJ2-1 | TRBD1 | NA | TRBV5-1 | 15 | TGCGCCAGCAGCTACGGGACAGGGGATCGGAATGAGCAGTTCTTC | CASSYGTGDRNEQFF
TRBJ2-6 | TRBD2 | few | TRBV5-4 | 20 | TGTGCCAGCAGCCCTGGGGGGGGAATCCCCCGAGGGTCTGGGGCCAACGTCCTGACTTTC | CASSPGGGIPRGSGANVLTF
TRBJ2-3 | TRBD2 | few | TRBV4-3 | 13 | TGCGCCAGCAGCCAAGGTAGCGGGGGTACGCAGTATTTT | CASSQGSGGTQYF
TRBJ1-2 | NA | few | TRBV7-9 | 17 | TGTGCCAGCAGCTTTTACAGTTGGGGGCTCGCTGGCTATGGCTACACCTTC | CASSFYSWGLAGYGYTF
TRBJ2-3 | TRBD1 | few | TRBV11-1 | 13 | TGTGCCAGCAGGCTCAGGGGGCGAGATACGCAGTATTTT | CASRLRGRDTQYF
TRBJ1-6 | TRBD1 | NA | TRBV7-9 | 19 | TGTGCCAGCAGCCCCCCAGGGACAGGGGCGTTAAACCCAAATTCACCCCTCCACTTT | CASSPPGTGALNPNSPLHF
TRBJ1-2 | NA | NA | TRBV5-1 | 14 | TGCGCCAGCAGCTTGGCTGGGATTAACTATGGCTACACCTTC | CASSLAGINYGYTF
TRBJ2-1 | TRBD1 | few | TRBV6-5 | 15 | TGTGCCAGCAGTTACCGAAGGGACAGGGTGAATGAGCAGTTCTTC | CASSYRRDRVNEQFF
TRBJ2-7 | NA | few | TRBV12-3/TRBV12-4 | 17 | TGTGCCAGCAGGGGAGGGGGAGGACAGGTTCTCTCCTACGAGCAGTACTTC | CASRGGGGQVLSYEQYF
TRBJ1-5 | TRBD1 | NA | TRBV7-9 | 16 | TGTGCCAGCAGCGTAGGGACAGGGATGCGCAATCAGCCCCAGCATTTT | CASSVGTGMRNQPQHF
TRBJ2-5 | NA | NA | TRBV6-1 | 15 | TGTGCCAGCAGTCCCGGAGGAGGGGTTGGAGAGACCCAGTACTTC | CASSPGGGVGETQYF
TRBJ2-4 | NA | few | TRBV7-6 | 15 | TGTGCCAGCAGCTCACCCGGGACAGCCAAAAACATTCAGTACTTC | CASSSPGTAKNIQYF
TRBJ1-5 | NA | few | TRBV6-6 | 14 | TGTGCCAGCAGTCCTAGGCAGGGAGGAGAAGCCCAGCATTTT | CASSPRQGGEAQHF
TRBJ2-5 | TRBD2 | few | TRBV3-1 | 15 | TGTGCCAGCAGCTCAACGGCACTAGCGGAAGAGACCCAGTACTTC | CASSSTALAEETQYF
TRBJ2-6 | TRBD1 | NA | TRBV11-3 | 17 | TGTGCCAGCAGCTTAGGGACAGGTGCTACTGGGGCCAACGTCCTGACTTTC | CASSLGTGATGANVLTF
TRBJ2-3 | NA | many | TRBV7-8 | 14 | TGTGCCAGCAGGATGAGGCGGGCCACAGATACGCAGTATTTT | CASRMRRATDTQYF
TRBJ2-2 | NA | NA | TRBV14 | 16 | TGTGCCAGCAGCCAAGAGTCGGGGGTTAGGACCGGGGAGCTGTTTTTT | CASSQESGVRTGELFF
TRBJ2-7 | TRBD2 | NA | TRBV12-3/TRBV12-4 | 15 | TGTGCCAGCAGTTCACTAGCGGGGCCTCCCTACGAGCAGTACTTC | CASSSLAGPPYEQYF
TRBJ2-6 | NA | few | TRBV5-6 | 15 | TGTGCCAGCAGCTTGCGGGGGTTTGGGGCCAACGTCCTGACTTTC | CASSLRGFGANVLTF
TRBJ2-1 | NA | few | TRBV5-1 | 13 | TGCGCCAGCAGCTTGGCCGAAGGGATTGAGCAGTTCTTC | CASSLAEGIEQFF
TRBJ2-3 | NA | many | TRBV7-9 | 13 | TGTGCCAGCAGCTTAGAGACAGAAGATACGCAGTATTTT | CASSLETEDTQYF
TRBJ2-2 | NA | few | TRBV28 | 16 | TGTGCCAGCAGTTTACCCCAACGGGGGCTCACCGGGGAGCTGTTTTTT | CASSLPQRGLTGELFF
TRBJ2-2 | TRBD1 | NA | TRBV15 | 17 | TGTGCCACCAGCAGAGACCCGACAGGGGCAAGGACCGGGGAGCTGTTTTTT | CATSRDPTGARTGELFF